This TCR beta chain appears in the sequencing data of a study of T cell responses to AZD1222 COVID-19 vaccine. This table comes from immunoSEQ multiplex PCR, and its TCRdb copy is limited to in-frame clones, with some not included. The repertoire holds more than 90,000 clones, 80% to 85% seen once, with around a tenth in the top ten. With regard to this clone: Its antigen is undetermined.

The ends lost 8 bases at V and 4 bases at J; junction bases unmatched: 19. The CDR3 contains 18 residues. Germline CDR1 SEHNR, CDR2 FQNEAQ (reference sequence). Study conclusions and caveats: A reported finding is that nearly half of spike-specific TCRs target unmutated variant regions. Spike-specific TCR breadth and depth went up after people got two AZD1222 doses. Donors in the cohort were predominantly white British and more often female, and clonal diversity was possibly underestimated.

The V call is TRBV7-9, the J call TRBJ2-1; the match to TRBD2 covers 8 bases. Sequences were derived from peripheral blood, sampled on day 0 of AZD1222 vaccination. This clonotype was obtained from an adult in good health. This chain's CDR3 is CASSSPTHPSGPYNEQFF. Here the CDR3 DNA reads TGTGCCAGCTCTTCCCCAACCCACCCTAGCGGGCCGTACAATGAGCAGTTCTTC.